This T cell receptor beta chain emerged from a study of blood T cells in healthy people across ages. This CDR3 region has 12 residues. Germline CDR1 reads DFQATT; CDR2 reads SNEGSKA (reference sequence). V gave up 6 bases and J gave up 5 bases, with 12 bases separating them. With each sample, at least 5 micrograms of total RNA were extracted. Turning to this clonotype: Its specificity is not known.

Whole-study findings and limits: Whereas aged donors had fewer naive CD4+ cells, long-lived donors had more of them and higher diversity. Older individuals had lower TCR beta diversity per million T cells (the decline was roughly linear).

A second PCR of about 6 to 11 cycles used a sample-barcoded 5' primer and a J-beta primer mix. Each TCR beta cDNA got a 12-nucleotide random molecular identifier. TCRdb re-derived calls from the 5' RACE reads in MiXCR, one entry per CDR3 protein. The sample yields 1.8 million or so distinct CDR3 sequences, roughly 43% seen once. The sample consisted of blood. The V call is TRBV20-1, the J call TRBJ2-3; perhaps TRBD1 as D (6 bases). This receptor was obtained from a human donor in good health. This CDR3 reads CSANRVRDTQYF. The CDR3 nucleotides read TGCAGTGCCAACAGGGTGCGAGATACGCAGTATTTT.